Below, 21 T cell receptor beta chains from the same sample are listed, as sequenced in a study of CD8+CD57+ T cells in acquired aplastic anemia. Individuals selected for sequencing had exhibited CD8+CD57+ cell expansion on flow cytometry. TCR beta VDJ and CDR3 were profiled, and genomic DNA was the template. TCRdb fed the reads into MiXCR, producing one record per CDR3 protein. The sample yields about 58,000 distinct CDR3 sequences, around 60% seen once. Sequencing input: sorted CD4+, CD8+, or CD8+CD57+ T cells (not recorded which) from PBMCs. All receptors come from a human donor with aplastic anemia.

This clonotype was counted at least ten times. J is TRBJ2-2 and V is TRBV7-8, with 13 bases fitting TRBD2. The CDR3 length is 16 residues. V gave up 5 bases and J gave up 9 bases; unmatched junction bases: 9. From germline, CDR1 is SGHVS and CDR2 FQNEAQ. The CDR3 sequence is CASSLGTSGEDRELFF. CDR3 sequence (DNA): TGTGCCAGCAGCCTCGGGACTAGCGGGGAGGACCGGGAGCTGTTTTTT.

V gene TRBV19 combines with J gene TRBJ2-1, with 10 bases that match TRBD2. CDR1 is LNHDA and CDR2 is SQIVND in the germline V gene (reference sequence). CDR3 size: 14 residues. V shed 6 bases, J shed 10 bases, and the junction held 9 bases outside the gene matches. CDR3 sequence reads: CASRGLAAPVEQFF. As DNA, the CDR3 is TGTGCCAGTAGAGGACTAGCGGCCCCTGTGGAGCAGTTCTTC.

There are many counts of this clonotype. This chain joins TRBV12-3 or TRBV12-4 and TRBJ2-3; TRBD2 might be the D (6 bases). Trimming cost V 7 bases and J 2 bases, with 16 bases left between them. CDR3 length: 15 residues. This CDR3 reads CASTMGGRDTDTQYF. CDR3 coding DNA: TGTGCCAGCACTATGGGGGGAAGGGACACAGATACGCAGTATTTT.

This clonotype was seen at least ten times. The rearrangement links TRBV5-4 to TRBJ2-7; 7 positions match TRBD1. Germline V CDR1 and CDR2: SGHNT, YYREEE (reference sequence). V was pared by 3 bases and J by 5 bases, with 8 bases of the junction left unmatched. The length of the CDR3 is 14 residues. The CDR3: CASSSPTDRDEQYV. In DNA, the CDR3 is TGTGCCAGCAGCTCACCAACCGACAGGGACGAGCAGTACGTC.

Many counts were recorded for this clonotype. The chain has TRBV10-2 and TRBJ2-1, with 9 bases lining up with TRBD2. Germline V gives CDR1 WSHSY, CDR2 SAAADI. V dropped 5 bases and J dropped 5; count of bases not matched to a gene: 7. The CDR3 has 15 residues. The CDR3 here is CASSLGGGAHNEQFF. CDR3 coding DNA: TGCGCCAGCAGTTTGGGCGGGGGGGCCCACAATGAGCAGTTCTTC.

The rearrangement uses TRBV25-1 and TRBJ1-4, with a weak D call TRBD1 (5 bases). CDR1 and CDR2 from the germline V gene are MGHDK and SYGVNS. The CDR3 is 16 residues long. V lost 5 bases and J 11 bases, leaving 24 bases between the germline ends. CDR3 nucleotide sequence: TGTGCCAGCAGTACCACTTCCGGGACGGGGAGTTCGAAACTGTTTTTT. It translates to CASSTTSGTGSSKLFF.

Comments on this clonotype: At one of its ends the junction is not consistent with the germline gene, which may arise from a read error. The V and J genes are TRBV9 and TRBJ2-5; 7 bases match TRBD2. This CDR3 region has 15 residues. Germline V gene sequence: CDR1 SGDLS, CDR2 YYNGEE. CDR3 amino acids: CASSLVRQGGETQCF. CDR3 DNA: TGTGCCAGCAGCTTGGTCAGGCAGGGAGGGGAGACCCAGTGCTTC.

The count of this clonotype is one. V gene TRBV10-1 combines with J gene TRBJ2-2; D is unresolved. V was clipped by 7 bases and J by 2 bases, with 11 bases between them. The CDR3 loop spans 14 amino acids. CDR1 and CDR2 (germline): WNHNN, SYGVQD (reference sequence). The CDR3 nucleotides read TGCGCCAGCACTGCACTACGAAACACCGGGGAGCTGTTTTTT. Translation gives CASTALRNTGELFF.

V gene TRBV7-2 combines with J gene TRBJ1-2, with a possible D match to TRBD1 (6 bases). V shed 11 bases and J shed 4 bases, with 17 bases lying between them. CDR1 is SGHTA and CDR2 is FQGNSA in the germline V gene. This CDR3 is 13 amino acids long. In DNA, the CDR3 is TGTGCCGCCGCGGGGGCCACTATCTATGGCTACACCTTC. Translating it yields CAAAGATIYGYTF. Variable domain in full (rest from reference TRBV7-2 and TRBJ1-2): GAGVSQSPSNKVTEKGKDVELRCDPISGHTALYWYRQSLGQGLEFLIYFQGNSAPDKSGLPSDRFSAERTGGSVSTLTIQRTQQEDSAVYLCAAAGATIYGYTFGSGTRLTVV.

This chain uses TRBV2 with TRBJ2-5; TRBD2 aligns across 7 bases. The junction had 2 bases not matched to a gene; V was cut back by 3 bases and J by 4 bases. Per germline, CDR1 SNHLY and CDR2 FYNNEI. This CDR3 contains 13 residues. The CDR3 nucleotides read TGTGCCAGCAGTGACAGGACTAGAGAGACCCAGTACTTC. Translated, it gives CASSDRTRETQYF.

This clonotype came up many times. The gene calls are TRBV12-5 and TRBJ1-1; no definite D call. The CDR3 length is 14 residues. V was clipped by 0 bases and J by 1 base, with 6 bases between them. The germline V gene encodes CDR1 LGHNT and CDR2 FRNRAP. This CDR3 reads CASGLVYQNTEAFF. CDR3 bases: TGTGCTAGTGGTTTGGTATATCAGAACACTGAAGCTTTCTTT.

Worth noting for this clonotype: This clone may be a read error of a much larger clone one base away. The CDR3 sequence: CAGSDLGPTNEKLFF. The CDR3, as DNA: TGTGCCGGCAGTGATTTAGGGCCGACTAATGAAAAACTGTTTTTT. The V call is TRBV10-3, the J call TRBJ1-4; no clear D gene. The V end lost 11 bases, the J end lost 2 bases, and 18 bases lay between the germline ends. Germline-derived CDR1 and CDR2 are ENHRY and SYGVKD. There are 15 residues in the CDR3.

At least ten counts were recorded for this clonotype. CDR3 DNA: TGTGCCAGCAGCTCTTCATACGGGACGGATTATGGCTACACCTTC. It translates to CASSSSYGTDYGYTF. The V gene is TRBV5-5, the J gene TRBJ1-2; D might be TRBD1 (5 bases). This CDR3 is built from 15 residues. Germline CDR1 reads SGHKS; CDR2 reads YYEKEE (reference sequence). The ends were cut back, 3 bases at V and 5 bases at J, with 17 bases in the middle.

The DNA for the CDR3 is TGTGCCAGCAGCAGACAGGGGGAGATACTAAATGGCTACACCTTC. Protein product: CASSRQGEILNGYTF. The chain recombines TRBV7-9 with TRBJ1-2, with 9 bases that match TRBD1. Germline CDR1 is SEHNR and CDR2 is FQNEAQ (reference sequence). The V and J ends lost 5 bases and 6 bases, in that order; junction bases with no gene match: 10. The CDR3 runs 15 residues.

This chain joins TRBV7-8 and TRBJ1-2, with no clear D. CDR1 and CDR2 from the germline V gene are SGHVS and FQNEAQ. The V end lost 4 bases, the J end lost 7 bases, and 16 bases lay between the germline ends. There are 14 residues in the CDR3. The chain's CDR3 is CASSSSPSTIGYTF. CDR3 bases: TGTGCCAGCAGCTCCTCTCCAAGCACGATTGGCTACACCTTC. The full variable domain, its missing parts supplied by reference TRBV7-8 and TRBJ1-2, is GAGVSQSPRYKVAKRGQDVALRCDPISGHVSLFWYQQALGQGPEFLTYFQNEAQLDKSGLPSDRFFAERPEGSVSTLKIQRTQQEDSAVYLCASSSSPSTIGYTFGSGTRLTVV.

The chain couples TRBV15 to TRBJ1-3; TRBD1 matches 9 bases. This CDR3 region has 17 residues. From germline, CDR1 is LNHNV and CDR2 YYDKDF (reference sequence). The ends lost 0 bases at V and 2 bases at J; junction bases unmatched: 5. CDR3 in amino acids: CATSRDRGQGTGNTIYF. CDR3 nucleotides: TGTGCCACCAGCAGAGATCGGGGACAGGGCACTGGAAACACCATATATTTT.

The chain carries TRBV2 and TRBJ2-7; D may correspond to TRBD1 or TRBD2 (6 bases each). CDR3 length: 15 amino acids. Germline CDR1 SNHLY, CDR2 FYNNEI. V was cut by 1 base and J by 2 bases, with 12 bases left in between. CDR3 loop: CASSEGRGPTYEQYF. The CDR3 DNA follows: TGTGCCAGCAGTGAAGGACGGGGGCCTACCTACGAGCAGTACTTC.

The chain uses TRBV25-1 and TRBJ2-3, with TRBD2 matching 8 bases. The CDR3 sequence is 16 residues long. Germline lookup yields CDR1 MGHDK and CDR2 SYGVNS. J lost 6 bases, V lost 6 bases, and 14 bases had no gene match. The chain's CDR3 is CASSALGGAGEDTQYF. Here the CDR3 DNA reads TGTGCCAGCAGCGCACTGGGGGGAGCGGGGGAGGATACGCAGTATTTT.

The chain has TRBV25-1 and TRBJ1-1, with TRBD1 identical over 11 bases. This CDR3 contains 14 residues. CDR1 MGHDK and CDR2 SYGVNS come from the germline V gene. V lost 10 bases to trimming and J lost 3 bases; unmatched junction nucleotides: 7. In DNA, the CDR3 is TGTGCCACCCTGGACAGGGGGCGCGACACTGAAGCTTTCTTT. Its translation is CATLDRGRDTEAFF.

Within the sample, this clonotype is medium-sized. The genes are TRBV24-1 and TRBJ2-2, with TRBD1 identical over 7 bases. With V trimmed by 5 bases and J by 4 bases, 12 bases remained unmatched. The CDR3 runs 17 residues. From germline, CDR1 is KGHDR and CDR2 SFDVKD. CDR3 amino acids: CATSAVDRVVGTGELFF. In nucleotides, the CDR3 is TGTGCCACCAGTGCCGTTGACAGGGTGGTTGGCACCGGGGAGCTGTTTTTT.

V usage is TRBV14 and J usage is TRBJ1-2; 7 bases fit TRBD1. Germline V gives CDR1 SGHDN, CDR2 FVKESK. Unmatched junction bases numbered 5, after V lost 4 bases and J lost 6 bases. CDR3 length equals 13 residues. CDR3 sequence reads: CASSPRTGDGYTF. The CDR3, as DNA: TGTGCCAGCAGCCCTCGTACAGGGGATGGCTACACCTTC.